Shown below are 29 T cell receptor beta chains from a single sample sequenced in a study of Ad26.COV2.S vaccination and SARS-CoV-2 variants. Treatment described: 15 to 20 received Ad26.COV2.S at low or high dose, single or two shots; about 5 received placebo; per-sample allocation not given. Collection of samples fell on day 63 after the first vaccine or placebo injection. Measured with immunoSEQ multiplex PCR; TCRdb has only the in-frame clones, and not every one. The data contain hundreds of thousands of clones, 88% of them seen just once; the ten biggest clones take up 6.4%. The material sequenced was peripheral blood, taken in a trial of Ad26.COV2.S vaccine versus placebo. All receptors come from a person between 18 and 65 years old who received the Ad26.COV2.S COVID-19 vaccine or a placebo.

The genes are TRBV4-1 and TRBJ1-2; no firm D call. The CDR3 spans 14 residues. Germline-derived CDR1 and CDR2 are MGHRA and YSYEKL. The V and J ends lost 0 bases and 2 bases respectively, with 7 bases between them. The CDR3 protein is CASSQERGNYGYTF. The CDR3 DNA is TGCGCCAGCAGCCAAGAGAGAGGCAACTATGGCTACACCTTC.

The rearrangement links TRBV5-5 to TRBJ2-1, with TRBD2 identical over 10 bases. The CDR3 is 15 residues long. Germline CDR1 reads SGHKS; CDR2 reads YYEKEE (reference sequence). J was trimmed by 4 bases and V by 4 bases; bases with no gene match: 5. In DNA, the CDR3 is TGTGCCAGCAGCGAAGGGACTAGCGATTACAATGAGCAGTTCTTC. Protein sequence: CASSEGTSDYNEQFF.

CDR3 DNA: TGTGCCAGCAGCCGCGGGACAGGACTACAGGATACGCAGTATTTT. This encodes CASSRGTGLQDTQYF. J is TRBJ2-3 and V is TRBV14; 8 bases agree with TRBD1. With V trimmed by 4 bases and J by 6 bases, 9 bases remained unmatched. The V gene's germline CDR1 is SGHDN and CDR2 FVKESK. This CDR3 spans 15 amino acids.

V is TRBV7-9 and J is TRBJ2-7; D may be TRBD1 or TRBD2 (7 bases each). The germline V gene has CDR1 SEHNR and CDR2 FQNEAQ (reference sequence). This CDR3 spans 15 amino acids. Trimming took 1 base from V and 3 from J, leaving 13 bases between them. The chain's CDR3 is CASSLGGGGGYEQYF. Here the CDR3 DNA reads TGTGCCAGCAGCTTAGGGGGAGGGGGCGGCTACGAGCAGTACTTC.

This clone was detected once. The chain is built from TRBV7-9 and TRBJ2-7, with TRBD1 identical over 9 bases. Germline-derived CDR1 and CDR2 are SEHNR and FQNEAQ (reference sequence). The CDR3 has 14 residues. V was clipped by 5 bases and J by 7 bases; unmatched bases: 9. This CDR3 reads CASSPRGQGGEQYF. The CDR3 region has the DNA TGTGCCAGCAGCCCGAGGGGACAGGGCGGGGAGCAGTACTTC.

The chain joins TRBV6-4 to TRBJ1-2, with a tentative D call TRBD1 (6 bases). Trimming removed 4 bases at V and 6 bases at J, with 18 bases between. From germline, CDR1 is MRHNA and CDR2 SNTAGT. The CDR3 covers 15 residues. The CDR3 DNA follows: TGTGCCAGCAGTGGGGGGGCGCAGCGGTTTAATGGCTACACCTTC. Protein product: CASSGGAQRFNGYTF.

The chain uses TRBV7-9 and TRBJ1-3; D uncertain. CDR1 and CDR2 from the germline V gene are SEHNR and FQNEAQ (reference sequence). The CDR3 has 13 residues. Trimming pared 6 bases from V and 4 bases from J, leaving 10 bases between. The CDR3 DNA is TGTGCCAGCAGTTCGCCATCCGGAAACACCATATATTTT. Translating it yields CASSSPSGNTIYF.

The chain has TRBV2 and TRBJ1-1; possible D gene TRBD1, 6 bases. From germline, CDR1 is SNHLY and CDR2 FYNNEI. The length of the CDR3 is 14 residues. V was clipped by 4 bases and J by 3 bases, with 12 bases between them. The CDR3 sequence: CASSAGALDTEAFF. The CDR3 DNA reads TGTGCCAGCAGTGCAGGGGCCCTGGACACTGAAGCTTTCTTT.

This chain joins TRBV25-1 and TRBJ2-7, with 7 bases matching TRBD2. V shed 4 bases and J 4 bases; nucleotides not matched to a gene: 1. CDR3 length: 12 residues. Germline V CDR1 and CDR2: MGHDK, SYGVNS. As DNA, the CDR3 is TGTGCCAGCAGTGCGGGACTATACGAGCAGTACTTC. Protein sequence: CASSAGLYEQYF.

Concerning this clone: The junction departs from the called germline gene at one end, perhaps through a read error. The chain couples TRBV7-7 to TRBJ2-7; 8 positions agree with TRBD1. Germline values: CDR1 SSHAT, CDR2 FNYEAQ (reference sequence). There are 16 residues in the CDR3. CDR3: CASSPTPGTGSYEQYF. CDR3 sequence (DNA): TGTGCTAGCAGCCCAACCCCCGGGACAGGCTCCTACGAGCAGTACTTC.

CDR3 DNA sequence: TGCAGCGTGAGTACCGGGACAGCTAACACCGGGGAGCTGTTTTTT. This gives the protein CSVSTGTANTGELFF. V and J are TRBV29-1 and TRBJ2-2; the match to TRBD1 covers 7 bases. Losses at the gene ends were 6 bases for V and 2 bases for J; bases not matched to a gene: 9. This CDR3 contains 15 residues. Germline CDR1 and CDR2: SQVTM and ANQGSEA.

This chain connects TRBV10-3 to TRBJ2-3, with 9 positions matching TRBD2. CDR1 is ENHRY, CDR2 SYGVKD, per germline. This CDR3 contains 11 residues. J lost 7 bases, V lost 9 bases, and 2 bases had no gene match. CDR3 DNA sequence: TGTGCCATGCGGGAGGGTAATACGCAGTATTTT. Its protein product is CAMREGNTQYF.

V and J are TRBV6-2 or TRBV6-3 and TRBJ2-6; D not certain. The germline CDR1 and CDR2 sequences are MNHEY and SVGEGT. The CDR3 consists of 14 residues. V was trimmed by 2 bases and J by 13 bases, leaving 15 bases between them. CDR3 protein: CASSYASAGYVLTF. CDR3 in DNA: TGTGCCAGCAGTTACGCGTCGGCAGGATATGTCCTGACTTTC.

CDR3 residues: CASSQDLQGGTQYF. The CDR3 bases are TGCGCCAGCAGCCAGGACTTACAGGGGGGGACCCAGTACTTC. V gene TRBV4-3 combines with J gene TRBJ2-5; 8 nucleotides match TRBD1. From germline, CDR1 is LGHNA and CDR2 YSLEER. This CDR3 has 14 residues. J was trimmed by 7 bases and V by 3 bases; bases with no gene match: 7.

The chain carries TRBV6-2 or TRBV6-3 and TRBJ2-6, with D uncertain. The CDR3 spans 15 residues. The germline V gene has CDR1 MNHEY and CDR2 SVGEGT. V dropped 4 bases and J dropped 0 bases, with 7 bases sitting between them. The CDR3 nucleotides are TGTGCCAGCAGTTCGCAGAACTCTGGGGCCAACGTCCTGACTTTC. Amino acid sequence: CASSSQNSGANVLTF.

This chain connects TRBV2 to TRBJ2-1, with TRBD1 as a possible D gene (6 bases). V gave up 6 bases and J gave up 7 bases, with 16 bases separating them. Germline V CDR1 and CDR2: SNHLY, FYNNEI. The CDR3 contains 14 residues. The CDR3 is CASRTRDIWNEQFF. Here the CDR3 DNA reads TGTGCCAGCAGGACCCGGGACATCTGGAATGAGCAGTTCTTC.

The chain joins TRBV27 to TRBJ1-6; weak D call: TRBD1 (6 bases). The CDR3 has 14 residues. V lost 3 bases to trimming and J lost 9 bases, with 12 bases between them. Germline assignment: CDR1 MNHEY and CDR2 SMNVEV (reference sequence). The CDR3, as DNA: TGTGCCAGCAGTTTTAGGGGGGAGGCTTCACCCCTCCACTTT. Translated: CASSFRGEASPLHF.

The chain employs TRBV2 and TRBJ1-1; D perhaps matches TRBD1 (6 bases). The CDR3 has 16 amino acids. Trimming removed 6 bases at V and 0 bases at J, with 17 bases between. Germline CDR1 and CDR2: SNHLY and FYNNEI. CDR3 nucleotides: TGTGCCAGCAGCCTACCACCGGGACAACTGAACACTGAAGCTTTCTTT. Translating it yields CASSLPPGQLNTEAFF.

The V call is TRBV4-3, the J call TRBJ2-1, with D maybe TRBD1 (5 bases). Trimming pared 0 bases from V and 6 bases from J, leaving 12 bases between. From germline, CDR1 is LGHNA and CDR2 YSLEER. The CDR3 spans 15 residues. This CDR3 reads CASSQEGRLTNEQFF. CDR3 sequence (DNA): TGCGCCAGCAGCCAAGAGGGGCGACTGACCAATGAGCAGTTCTTC.

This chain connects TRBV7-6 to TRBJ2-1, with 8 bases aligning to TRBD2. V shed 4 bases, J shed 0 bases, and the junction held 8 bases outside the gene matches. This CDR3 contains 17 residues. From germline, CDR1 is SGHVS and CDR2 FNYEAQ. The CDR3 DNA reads TGTGCCAGCAGCTCCCGACTAGCGCGGAGCTCCTACAATGAGCAGTTCTTC. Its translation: CASSSRLARSSYNEQFF.

CDR3 DNA: TGTGCCAGCAGTTTATCGGGACTAGTCGAGCAGTACTTC. Residues: CASSLSGLVEQYF. The chain carries TRBV27 and TRBJ2-7; 8 bases are a match to TRBD2. Germline assignment: CDR1 MNHEY and CDR2 SMNVEV (reference sequence). V lost 0 bases to trimming and J lost 6 bases; unmatched junction nucleotides: 1. The CDR3 totals 13 residues.

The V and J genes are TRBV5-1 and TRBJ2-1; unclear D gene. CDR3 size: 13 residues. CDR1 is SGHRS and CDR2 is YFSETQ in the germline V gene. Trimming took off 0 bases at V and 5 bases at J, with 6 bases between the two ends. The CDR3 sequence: CASSLVPNNEQFF. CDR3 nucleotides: TGCGCCAGCAGCTTGGTACCCAACAATGAGCAGTTCTTC.

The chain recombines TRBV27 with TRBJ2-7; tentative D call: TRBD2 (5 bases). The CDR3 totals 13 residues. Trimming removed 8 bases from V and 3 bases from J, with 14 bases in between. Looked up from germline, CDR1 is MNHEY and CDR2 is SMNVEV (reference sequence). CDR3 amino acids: CASRYGLSYEQYF. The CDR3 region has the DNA TGTGCCAGCCGTTATGGACTCAGCTACGAGCAGTACTTC.

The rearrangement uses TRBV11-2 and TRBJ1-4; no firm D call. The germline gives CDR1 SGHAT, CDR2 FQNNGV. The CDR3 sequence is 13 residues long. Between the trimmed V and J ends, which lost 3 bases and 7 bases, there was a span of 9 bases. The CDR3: CASSFSSGEKLFF. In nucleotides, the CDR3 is TGTGCCAGCAGCTTTTCTTCGGGTGAAAAACTGTTTTTT.

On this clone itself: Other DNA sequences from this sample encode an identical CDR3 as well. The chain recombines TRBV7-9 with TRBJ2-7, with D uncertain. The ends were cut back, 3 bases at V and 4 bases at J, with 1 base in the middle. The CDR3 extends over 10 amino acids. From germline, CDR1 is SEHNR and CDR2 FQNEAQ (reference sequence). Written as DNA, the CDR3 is TGTGCCAGCAGCTTGTACGAGCAGTACTTC. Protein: CASSLYEQYF. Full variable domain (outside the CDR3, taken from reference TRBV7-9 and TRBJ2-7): DTGVSQNPRHKITKRGQNVTFRCDPISEHNRLYWYRQTLGQGPEFLTYFQNEAQLEKSRLLSDRFSAERPKGSFSTLEIQRTEQGDSAMYLCASSLYEQYFGPGTRLTVT.

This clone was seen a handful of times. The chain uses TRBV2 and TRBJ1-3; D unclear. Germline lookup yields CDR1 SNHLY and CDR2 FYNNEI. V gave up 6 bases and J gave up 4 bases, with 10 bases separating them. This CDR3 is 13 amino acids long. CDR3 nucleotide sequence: TGTGCCAGCAGGGAAAGCGGGGGAAACACCATATATTTT. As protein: CASRESGGNTIYF. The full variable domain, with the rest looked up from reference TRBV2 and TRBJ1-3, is EPEVTQTPSHQVTQMGQEVILRCVPISNHLYFYWYRQILGQKVEFLVSFYNNEISEKSEIFDDQFSVERPDGSNFTLKIRSTKLEDSAMYFCASRESGGNTIYFGEGSWLTVV.

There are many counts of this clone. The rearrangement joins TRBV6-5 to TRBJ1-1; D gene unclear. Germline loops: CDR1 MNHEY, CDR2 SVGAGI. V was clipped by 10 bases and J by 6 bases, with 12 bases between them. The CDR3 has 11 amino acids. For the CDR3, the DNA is TGTGCCACCGGCCGGGGAGCTGAAGCTTTCTTT. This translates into CATGRGAEAFF.

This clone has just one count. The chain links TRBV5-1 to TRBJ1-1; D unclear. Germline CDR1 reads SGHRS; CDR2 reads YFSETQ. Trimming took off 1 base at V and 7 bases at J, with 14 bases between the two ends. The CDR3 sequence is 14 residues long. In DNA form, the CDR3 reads TGCGCCAGCAGCTTGTACGGACGGCAAGATGAAGCTTTCTTT. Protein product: CASSLYGRQDEAFF.

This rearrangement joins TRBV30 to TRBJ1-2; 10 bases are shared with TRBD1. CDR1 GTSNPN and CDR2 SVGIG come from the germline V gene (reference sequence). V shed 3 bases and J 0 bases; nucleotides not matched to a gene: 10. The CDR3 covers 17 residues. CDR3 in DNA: TGTGCCTGGAGACAAGACAGGGGGCGAGGAGCTAACTATGGCTACACCTTC. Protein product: CAWRQDRGRGANYGYTF.